The rows below give T cell receptor beta chains drawn from one sample of a study of identical twins. TCRdb reprocessed the 5' RACE reads via MiXCR and lists one record per CDR3 protein. This sample has under 400,000 distinct CDR3 sequences, with about 10% found just once. Sequencing was performed on naive T cells sorted from blood. These receptors came from a woman in her forties or fifties in good health. Both conserved end residues are part of each CDR3. A D gene is named only where the DNA matches it firmly. The size of a clone is reported for some rows only, either as once, few or many, or as a class for expanded clones.

j_gene | d_gene | abundance | v_gene | CDR3aa | CDR3nt
TRBJ2-3 | . | . | TRBV15 | CATSRARVRLGTDTQYF | TGTGCCACCAGCAGGGCGAGGGTACGGCTTGGAACAGATACGCAGTATTTT
TRBJ2-5 | TRBD1 | . | TRBV13 | CASSLLRGRRKETQYF | TGTGCCAGCAGCTTATTAAGGGGGCGTCGGAAAGAGACCCAGTACTTC
TRBJ2-7 | TRBD1 | few | TRBV29-1 | CSVEVYGLGQGNYEQYF | TGCAGCGTTGAAGTCTATGGCTTGGGACAGGGAAACTACGAGCAGTACTTC
TRBJ2-3 | TRBD2 | many | TRBV4-1 | CASSQETELAGALTDTQYF | TGCGCCAGCAGCCAAGAAACCGAACTAGCGGGAGCGCTCACAGATACGCAGTATTTT
TRBJ2-1 | . | . | TRBV27 | CASRGVSDNEQFF | TGTGCCAGCAGGGGGGTTAGCGACAATGAGCAGTTCTTC
TRBJ2-3 | TRBD1 | few | TRBV24-1 | CATSDPGQGADTQYF | TGTGCCACCAGTGACCCGGGACAGGGTGCAGATACGCAGTATTTT
TRBJ2-5 | . | many | TRBV12-3/TRBV12-4 | CASSFGYGETQYF | TGTGCCAGCAGTTTCGGGTACGGAGAGACCCAGTACTTC
TRBJ1-1 | . | many | TRBV4-2 | CASSQKLNTEAFF | TGTGCCAGCAGCCAAAAGTTAAACACTGAAGCTTTCTTT
TRBJ2-5 | . | . | TRBV20-1 | CSASEAPETQYF | TGCAGTGCCAGTGAGGCTCCAGAGACCCAGTACTTC
TRBJ1-5 | . | many | TRBV5-6 | CASSPWAGSVNQPQHF | TGTGCCAGCAGCCCCTGGGCAGGGTCGGTGAATCAGCCCCAGCATTTT
TRBJ1-4 | . | . | TRBV9 | CASSVGWGAEKLFF | TGTGCCAGCAGCGTAGGGTGGGGGGCTGAAAAACTGTTTTTT
TRBJ2-7 | TRBD2 | . | TRBV20-1 | CSARGVGGPWSEQYF | TGCAGTGCTAGGGGAGTGGGAGGGCCCTGGAGCGAGCAGTACTTC
TRBJ2-1 | TRBD1 | few | TRBV10-3 | CAIRKSARDRVSSNEQFF | TGTGCCATCCGAAAATCAGCCCGGGACAGGGTTTCAAGCAATGAGCAGTTCTTC
TRBJ1-1 | . | few | TRBV6-6 | CASSYQGLSEAFF | TGTGCCAGCAGTTACCAGGGTCTATCTGAAGCTTTCTTT
TRBJ2-3 | . | many | TRBV5-1 | CASSLGLDTQYF | TGCGCCAGCAGCTTGGGCCTTGATACGCAGTATTTT
TRBJ2-2 | TRBD2 | few | TRBV7-2 | CASGEKAWGGVTELFF | TGTGCCAGCGGGGAAAAGGCTTGGGGGGGTGTGACGGAGCTGTTTTTT
TRBJ1-5 | . | many | TRBV4-1 | CASSQVYRDNQPQHF | TGCGCCAGCAGCCAAGTGTACAGGGACAATCAGCCCCAGCATTTT
TRBJ1-1 | . | few | TRBV28 | CASSLYGEEQAFF | TGTGCCAGCAGTTTATATGGGGAAGAACAAGCTTTCTTT
TRBJ2-1 | TRBD2 | . | TRBV12-3/TRBV12-4 | CASSLAGGPREQFF | TGTGCCAGCAGTTTAGCGGGAGGGCCACGAGAGCAGTTCTTC
TRBJ2-4 | TRBD1 | many | TRBV20-1 | CSARDPGQRLDIQYF | TGCAGTGCTAGAGACCCGGGACAGCGGTTGGACATTCAGTACTTC
TRBJ2-2 | TRBD2 | few | TRBV29-1 | CSVGEGVGTGELFF | TGCAGCGTTGGGGAGGGAGTGGGGACCGGGGAGCTGTTTTTT
TRBJ2-1 | . | . | TRBV14 | CASSQDLGAVNEQFF | TGTGCCAGCAGCCAAGATCTGGGAGCAGTCAATGAGCAGTTCTTC
TRBJ2-5 | TRBD1 | . | TRBV5-1 | CASSLGTGAQETQYF | TGCGCCAGCAGCTTGGGTACAGGGGCACAAGAGACCCAGTACTTC
TRBJ2-5 | . | . | TRBV12-3/TRBV12-4 | CASSLDWGSWETQYF | TGTGCCAGCAGTTTAGATTGGGGTTCGTGGGAGACCCAGTACTTC
TRBJ1-1 | . | many | TRBV20-1 | CSARQGFPLNTEAFF | TGCAGTGCTAGACAGGGTTTTCCTTTGAACACTGAAGCTTTCTTT
TRBJ2-3 | . | few | TRBV14 | CASSLTGTRTDTQYF | TGTGCCAGCAGCCTAACAGGAACCCGCACAGATACGCAGTATTTT
TRBJ2-1 | . | . | TRBV2 | CASSEARGTLKVEQFF | TGTGCCAGCAGTGAAGCTCGAGGGACCCTGAAAGTCGAGCAGTTCTTC
TRBJ2-7 | TRBD1 | few | TRBV29-1 | CSVEVGQGASEQYF | TGCAGCGTTGAGGTTGGGCAGGGGGCGAGCGAGCAGTACTTC
TRBJ2-2 | . | many | TRBV5-1 | CASSLGQFGELFF | TGCGCCAGCAGCTTAGGACAGTTCGGGGAGCTGTTTTTT
TRBJ2-7 | . | many | TRBV28 | CASSLLFREQYF | TGTGCCAGCAGTTTATTATTCCGAGAGCAGTACTTC
TRBJ2-1 | TRBD2 | . | TRBV20-1 | CSARSTSDSYNEQFF | TGCAGTGCTAGGTCCACTAGCGACTCCTACAATGAGCAGTTCTTC
TRBJ2-1 | . | . | TRBV9 | CASSVPSANEQFF | TGTGCCAGCAGCGTCCCTAGTGCCAATGAGCAGTTCTTC
TRBJ2-5 | . | . | TRBV7-2 | CASSSLGDYQETQYF | TGTGCCAGCAGCTCCCTCGGGGACTACCAAGAGACCCAGTACTTC
TRBJ2-1 | . | many | TRBV5-1 | CASSFSLIGLTPQANEQFF | TGCGCCAGCAGCTTCTCCTTAATCGGACTAACACCCCAGGCGAATGAGCAGTTCTTC
TRBJ2-2 | . | . | TRBV4-1 | CASSRPGGTGELFF | TGCGCCAGCAGCCGACCCGGGGGAACCGGGGAGCTGTTTTTT
TRBJ2-3 | TRBD2 | . | TRBV20-1 | CSARVPGWASGRITDTQYF | TGCAGTGCTAGAGTCCCGGGGTGGGCTAGCGGGAGAATAACAGATACGCAGTATTTT
TRBJ2-7 | TRBD2 | many | TRBV10-3 | CAIRGRLSYEQYF | TGTGCCATCCGCGGGAGATTGTCCTACGAGCAGTACTTC
TRBJ1-2 | TRBD1 | many | TRBV7-2 | CASSSGQTPGYGYTF | TGTGCCAGCAGCTCGGGACAGACTCCTGGGTATGGCTACACCTTC
TRBJ2-3 | TRBD1 | few | TRBV7-8 | CASSRDSGTDTQYF | TGTGCCAGCAGCCGGGACAGTGGCACAGATACGCAGTATTTT
TRBJ2-7 | TRBD1 | few | TRBV5-1 | CASSSTAGGEQYF | TGCGCCAGCAGCTCGACAGCAGGGGGCGAGCAGTACTTC
TRBJ1-2 | . | many | TRBV4-1 | CASSQDGGVWGYTF | TGCGCCAGCAGCCAAGATGGGGGCGTTTGGGGCTACACCTTC
TRBJ1-5 | . | . | TRBV7-9 | CASSLAGGRNQPQHF | TGTGCCAGCAGCTTAGCGGGTGGCCGCAATCAGCCCCAGCATTTT
TRBJ1-4 | TRBD1 | few | TRBV29-1 | CSVGLTGAYEKLFF | TGCAGCGTGGGCCTAACAGGGGCGTATGAAAAACTGTTTTTT
TRBJ2-1 | . | . | TRBV7-2 | CASSLEARRGNEQFF | TGTGCCAGCAGCTTAGAGGCCAGGAGGGGCAATGAGCAGTTCTTC
TRBJ2-1 | . | . | TRBV7-8 | CASSPLDSYEQFF | TGTGCCAGCAGCCCCCTGGACAGCTATGAGCAGTTCTTC
TRBJ2-5 | . | . | TRBV20-1 | CSASYSSQETQYF | TGCAGTGCTAGTTACTCATCTCAAGAGACCCAGTACTTC
TRBJ1-6 | . | few | TRBV3-1 | CASARVPGNSPLHF | TGTGCCAGCGCCAGGGTCCCAGGGAATTCACCCCTCCACTTT
TRBJ1-4 | . | once | TRBV12-5 | CASGFVVGITNEKLFF | TGTGCTAGTGGTTTTGTAGTCGGGATAACTAATGAAAAACTGTTTTTT
TRBJ2-1 | . | . | TRBV20-1 | CSARDRADLMALGEQFF | TGCAGTGCTAGAGATCGGGCGGACTTAATGGCCCTGGGGGAGCAGTTCTTC
TRBJ1-6 | TRBD1 | . | TRBV5-1 | CASSYRGGNSPLHF | TGCGCCAGCAGCTACAGGGGTGGGAATTCACCCCTCCACTTT
TRBJ1-4 | . | many | TRBV12-3/TRBV12-4 | CASSFNKKLFF | TGTGCCAGCAGTTTTAATAAAAAACTGTTTTTT
TRBJ1-5 | . | . | TRBV15 | CATSGGLNQPQHF | TGTGCCACCAGCGGAGGACTAAATCAGCCCCAGCATTTT
TRBJ2-4 | TRBD1 | many | TRBV5-1 | CASSLRTGLAKNIQYF | TGCGCCAGCAGCTTAAGGACAGGACTAGCCAAAAACATTCAGTACTTC
TRBJ1-2 | TRBD1 | few | TRBV5-1 | CASKSGTGVDVFDYTF | TGCGCCAGCAAATCCGGGACAGGGGTCGATGTCTTTGACTACACCTTC
TRBJ2-1 | TRBD2 | many | TRBV12-3/TRBV12-4 | CASLAGGDNEQFF | TGTGCCAGCCTAGCGGGAGGGGACAATGAGCAGTTCTTC
TRBJ1-5 | TRBD1 | . | TRBV6-2/TRBV6-3 | CASSQGVQPQHF | TGTGCCAGCAGCCAGGGGGTCCAGCCCCAGCATTTT
TRBJ1-2 | . | . | TRBV29-1 | CSVEDERELYGYTF | TGCAGCGTTGAAGACGAAAGAGAACTCTATGGCTACACCTTC